This T cell receptor beta chain was identified in a study of cytomegalovirus exposure and HLA in healthy donors. Whole-study results and caveats: Presence/absence analyses supposed approximately even sequencing depth among donors.

Researchers ran the PCR with 60 Vbeta and 13 Jbeta primers. Repertoires were generated with immunoSEQ multiplex PCR, while TCRdb's copy carries only in-frame clones and drops some. The sample has 100,000 to 150,000 clones; 70% to 80% are singletons. As to this clone: The antigen is undetermined.

Germline V lookup: CDR1 SQVTM, CDR2 ANQGSEA. Losses at the gene ends were 5 bases for V and 0 bases for J; bases not matched to a gene: 4. The CDR3 runs to 15 residues. The chain employs TRBV29-1 and TRBJ2-3, with 11 bases fitting TRBD1. This TCR was sampled from a man between 50 and 59 years old in good health and CMV-seropositive. The material sequenced was PBMCs. The CDR3 reads CSVRDRGTSTDTQYF. CDR3 coding DNA: TGCAGCGTTAGGGACAGGGGGACTAGCACAGATACGCAGTATTTT.